Here is one TCR beta chain with its context. Antigen: not known. Germline CDR1 is ENHRY and CDR2 is SYGVKD. Trimming removed 2 bases from V and 6 bases from J, with 7 bases in between. This CDR3 is built from 12 residues. These data originate in a study of shared clonotypes between healthy human individuals. General study findings and limits: The study found lower generation probabilities in non-shared clonotypes than in those shared by all four donors.

Using immunoSEQ multiplex PCR, the repertoire was profiled, and TCRdb retains in-frame clones only, with some absent. The data contain under 1,100,000 clones, 65% to 80% of them singletons. The receptor was isolated from a young man in good health. This rearrangement joins TRBV10-3 to TRBJ1-2; no firm D call. The sample taken for sequencing was memory CD4+ T cells sorted from blood. This sample's subset: CD45RA-negative fraction. CDR3 region: CAISEPSHGYTF. For the CDR3, the DNA is TGTGCCATCAGTGAGCCCTCCCATGGCTACACCTTC.